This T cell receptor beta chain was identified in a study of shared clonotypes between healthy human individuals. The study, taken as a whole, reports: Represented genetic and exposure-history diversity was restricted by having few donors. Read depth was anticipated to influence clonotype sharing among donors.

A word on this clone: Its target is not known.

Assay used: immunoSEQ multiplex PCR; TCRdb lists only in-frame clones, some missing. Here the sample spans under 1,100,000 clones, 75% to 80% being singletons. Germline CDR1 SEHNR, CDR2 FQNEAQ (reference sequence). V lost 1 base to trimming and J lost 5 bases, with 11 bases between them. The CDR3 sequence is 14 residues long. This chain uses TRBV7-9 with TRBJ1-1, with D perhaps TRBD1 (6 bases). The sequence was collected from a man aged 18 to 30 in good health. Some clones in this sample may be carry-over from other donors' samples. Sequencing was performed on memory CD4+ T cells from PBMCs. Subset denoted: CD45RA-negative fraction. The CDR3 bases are TGTGCCAGCAGCTTAGAGGGGGGCTTAACTGAAGCTTTCTTT. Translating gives CASSLEGGLTEAFF.